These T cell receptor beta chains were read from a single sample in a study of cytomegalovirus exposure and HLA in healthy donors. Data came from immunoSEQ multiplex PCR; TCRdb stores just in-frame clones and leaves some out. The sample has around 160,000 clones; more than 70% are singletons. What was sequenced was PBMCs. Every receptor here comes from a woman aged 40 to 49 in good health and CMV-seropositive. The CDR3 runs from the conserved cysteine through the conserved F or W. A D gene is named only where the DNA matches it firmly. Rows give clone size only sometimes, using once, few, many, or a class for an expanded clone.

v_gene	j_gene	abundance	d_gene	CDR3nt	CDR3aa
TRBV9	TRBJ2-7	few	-	TGTGCCAGCAGCGTAGCTACGGGAGAGCAGTACTTC	CASSVATGEQYF
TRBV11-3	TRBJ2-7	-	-	TGTGCCAGCAGCCATGGCGAGGGAAACTACGAGCAGTACTTC	CASSHGEGNYEQYF
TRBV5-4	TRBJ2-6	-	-	TGTGCCAGCAGTCGTAGTCCGGGGTCTGGGGCCAACGTCCTGACTTTC	CASSRSPGSGANVLTF
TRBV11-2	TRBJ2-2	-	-	TGTGCCAGCACCGAATCCGGGACAATATATTTCGGGGAGCTGTTTTTT	CASTESGTIYFGELFF
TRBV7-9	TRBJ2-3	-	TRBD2	TGTGCCAGCAGGTATGGACTAGCGGGACCGACGCCGCAGTATTTT	CASRYGLAGPTPQYF
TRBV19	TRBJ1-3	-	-	TGTGCCAGTAGTATAGATCTACTTCCCCAGGCATCACCTGGAAACACCATATATTTT	CASSIDLLPQASPGNTIYF
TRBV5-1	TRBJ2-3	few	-	TGCGCCAGCAGCTTGCGACAGGACTTCACAGATACGCAGTATTTT	CASSLRQDFTDTQYF
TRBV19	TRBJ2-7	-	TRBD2	TGTGCCAGTCGGACTAGCGGAAACTACGAGCAGTACTTC	CASRTSGNYEQYF
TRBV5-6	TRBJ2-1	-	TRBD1	TGTGCCAGCAGCAAGGACAGGGGCGATGAGCAGTTCTTC	CASSKDRGDEQFF
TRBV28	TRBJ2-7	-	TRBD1	TGTGCCAGCAGCCACAGACAGGGACGGACCTACGAGCAGTACTTC	CASSHRQGRTYEQYF
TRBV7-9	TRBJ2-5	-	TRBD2	TGTGCCAGCAGCCCCCAGGCCAGCGGGGTCTACCAAGAGACCCAGTACTTC	CASSPQASGVYQETQYF
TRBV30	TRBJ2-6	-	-	TGTGCCTGGAGTGTACCTACTTCTGGGGCCAACGTCCTGACTTTC	CAWSVPTSGANVLTF
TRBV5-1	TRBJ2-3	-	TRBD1	TGCGCCAGTAACCGGGACAGGGGTTCCACAGATACGCAGTATTTT	CASNRDRGSTDTQYF
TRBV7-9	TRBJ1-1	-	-	TGTGCCAGCAGCACCCCAGGGGTGAACACTGAAGCTTTCTTT	CASSTPGVNTEAFF
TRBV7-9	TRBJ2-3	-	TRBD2	TGTGCCAGCAGCTTACCCAGTATAGGAGCGGGAGGGCCGAGAGATACGCAGTATTTT	CASSLPSIGAGGPRDTQYF
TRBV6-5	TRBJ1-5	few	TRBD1	TGTGCCAGCAGCCCGACAGGGTTGAGCAATCAGCCCCAGCATTTT	CASSPTGLSNQPQHF
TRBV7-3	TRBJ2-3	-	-	TGTGCCAGCAGCTTAAATCGGCTAGTTGCAGATACGCAGTATTTT	CASSLNRLVADTQYF
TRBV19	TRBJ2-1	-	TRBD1	TGTGCCAGTCGCGCATTAACAGGGGGGAGAACTAATGAGCAGTTCTTC	CASRALTGGRTNEQFF
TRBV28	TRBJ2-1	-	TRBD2	TGTGTATCAGGTTTAAGTAGCGGGAGTGAGCAGTTCTTC	CVSGLSSGSEQFF
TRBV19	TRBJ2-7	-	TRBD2	TGTGCCAGTAGTCCTAGCGGGAGGTCGTCCTACGAGCAGTACTTC	CASSPSGRSSYEQYF
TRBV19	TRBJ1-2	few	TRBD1	TGTGCCAGTAGTATCCCCTGGACAGGGTATGGCTACACCTTC	CASSIPWTGYGYTF
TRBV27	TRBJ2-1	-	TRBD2	TGTGCCAGCAGTTCCCAAGCGGGAGTAGGGGTCAATGAGCAGTTCTTC	CASSSQAGVGVNEQFF
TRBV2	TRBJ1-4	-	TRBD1	TGTGCCAGCAGTGAGGGACAGGTTCGTAATGAAAAACTGTTTTTT	CASSEGQVRNEKLFF
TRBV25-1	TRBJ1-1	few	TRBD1	TGTGCCAGCAGTGGAGGCAGGGGGCAGAGTGAAGCTTTCTTT	CASSGGRGQSEAFF
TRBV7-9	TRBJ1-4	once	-	TGTGCCAGCAGCTTGGGGGGATCGAGGAGACTGTTTTTT	CASSLGGSRRLFF
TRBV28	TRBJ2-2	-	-	TGTGCCAGCAGTTGGACAGCGAACACCGGGGAGCTGTTTTTT	CASSWTANTGELFF
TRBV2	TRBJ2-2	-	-	TGTGCCAGCAGTGGGGGGGAGTGGGCCGGGGAGCTGTTTTTT	CASSGGEWAGELFF
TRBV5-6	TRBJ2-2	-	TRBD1	TGTGCCAGCAGCTTGGGGACAGGGGGGGAATTCGGCGGGGAGCTGTTTTTT	CASSLGTGGEFGGELFF
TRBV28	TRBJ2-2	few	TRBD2	TGTGCCAGCAGTTTTGTCCTAGCGGGATCGGACACCGGGGAGCTGTTTTTT	CASSFVLAGSDTGELFF
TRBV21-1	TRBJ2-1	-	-	TGTGCCAGCAGCAGCTCAGCCCGGGACAGGGTCAATGAGCAGTTCTTC	CASSSSARDRVNEQFF
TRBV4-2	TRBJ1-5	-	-	TGTGCCAGCAGCCAAGATGCAGGAAAGCAGCCCCAGCATTTT	CASSQDAGKQPQHF
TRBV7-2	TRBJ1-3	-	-	TGTGCCAGCAGCTTAGTCAGGCCTGGCTCTGGAAACACCATATATTTT	CASSLVRPGSGNTIYF